This passage covers 8 T cell receptor beta chains from one sample sequenced in a study of shared clonotypes between healthy human individuals. Method: immunoSEQ multiplex PCR; TCRdb's copy keeps in-frame clones and lacks some. Among some 2 million clones listed, just under 95% were seen once. Only CD45RO-negative cells positively selected for CCR7 counted as naive CD8 cells, so terminally differentiated effector memory CD45RA+ cells were excluded. The sequenced sample was naive CD8+ T cells sorted from blood. The receptors derive from a man aged 18 to 29 in good health.

Worth noting for this clone: The identical CDR3 is also encoded by other nucleotide sequences in the sample. This sequence joins TRBV2 and TRBJ1-2, with a possible D match to TRBD1 (5 bases). The germline V gene has CDR1 SNHLY and CDR2 FYNNEI. V was trimmed by 7 bases and J by 3 bases, leaving 9 bases between them. The CDR3 spans 12 residues. The CDR3 sequence: CASTGTDYGYTF. DNA for the CDR3: TGTGCCAGCACGGGGACCGACTATGGCTACACCTTC.

This rearrangement joins TRBV14 to TRBJ2-3; maybe TRBD1 (5 bases). This CDR3 comprises 15 residues. V dropped 3 bases and J dropped 0 bases, with 10 bases sitting between them. The V gene's germline CDR1 is SGHDN and CDR2 FVKESK. The DNA for the CDR3 is TGTGCCAGCAGCCATGGTCGGACAAGCACAGATACGCAGTATTTT. Its translation is CASSHGRTSTDTQYF.

The chain has TRBV29-1 and TRBJ2-1; D is possibly TRBD1 (5 bases). The CDR3 has 15 amino acids. V was pared by 3 bases and J by 6 bases, with 18 bases between. Germline V CDR1 and CDR2: SQVTM, ANQGSEA. DNA of the CDR3: TGCAGCGTTGAGTGGACACTGCCGCCGGGCAATGAGCAGTTCTTC. Translation gives CSVEWTLPPGNEQFF.

V gene TRBV9 combines with J gene TRBJ2-1; D not resolved. The CDR3 has 11 residues. Trimming pared 3 bases from V and 7 bases from J, leaving 5 bases between. Germline CDR1 SGDLS, CDR2 YYNGEE. The CDR3 region has the DNA TGTGCCAGCAGCGACCAGAATGAGCAGTTCTTC. Its translation is CASSDQNEQFF. The entire variable domain, with the rest obtained from reference TRBV9 and TRBJ2-1, is as follows: DSGVTQTPKHLITATGQRVTLRCSPRSGDLSVYWYQQSLDQGLQFLIQYYNGEERAKGNILERFSAQQFPDLHSELNLSSLELGDSALYFCASSDQNEQFFGPGTRLTVL.

The chain employs TRBV9 and TRBJ2-2; D is perhaps TRBD2 (5 bases). The V end lost 4 bases, the J end lost 11 bases, and 18 bases lay between the germline ends. Germline V gives CDR1 SGDLS, CDR2 YYNGEE. This CDR3 region has 14 residues. In DNA form, the CDR3 reads TGTGCCAGCAGCCAAACGGGGATTCGGCGAGAGCTGTTTTTT. It yields the protein CASSQTGIRRELFF.

The table lists this clone with a count of one. The chain links TRBV10-3 to TRBJ2-7, with TRBD2 identical over 9 bases. CDR3 length equals 15 residues. V was clipped by 8 bases and J by 6 bases; unmatched bases: 14. Germline CDR1 reads ENHRY; CDR2 reads SYGVKD. The CDR3 region has the DNA TGTGCCATCGGGGAGATAGCGGGAGAGGGCGGCGAGCAGTACTTC. Translating it yields CAIGEIAGEGGEQYF.

This chain links TRBV6-6 with TRBJ2-4; 9 nucleotides align to TRBD2. CDR1 and CDR2 from the germline V gene are MNHNY and SVGAGI (reference sequence). There are 15 residues in the CDR3. The J segment lost 8 bases and the V segment lost 2 bases, leaving 7 bases of the junction unmatched. In DNA form, the CDR3 reads TGTGCCAGCAGTTACATGGTAGCGGGAGCTGACATTCAGTACTTC. It yields the protein CASSYMVAGADIQYF.

The chain recombines TRBV6-5 with TRBJ2-2; unclear D gene. V was shortened by 2 bases and J by 6 bases, with 7 bases between the two germline ends. The CDR3 consists of 13 residues. Per the germline V gene, CDR1 is MNHEY and CDR2 is SVGAGI. The DNA for the CDR3 is TGTGCCAGCAGTTACGAGGATCCCGGGGAGCTGTTTTTT. Amino acids: CASSYEDPGELFF.